Shown below are 5 T cell receptor beta chains from a single sample sequenced in a study of cytotoxic CD8 clonotypes in ibrutinib-treated CLL. Measured with immunoSEQ multiplex PCR; TCRdb has only the in-frame clones, and not every one. In the table there are about 140,000 clones, around 81% of which are singletons. This sample comprised PBMCs, obtained after 36 months of ibrutinib treatment. The receptors derive from a human donor with chronic lymphocytic leukemia.

This sequence joins TRBV11-2 and TRBJ2-2; D not resolved. Trimming took off 7 bases at V and 1 base at J, with 13 bases between the two ends. Germline loops: CDR1 SGHAT, CDR2 FQNNGV. The CDR3 covers 15 residues. The CDR3 coding sequence is TGTGCCAGCACTTCAAGTTCAGGGAACACCGGGGAGCTGTTTTTT. As protein: CASTSSSGNTGELFF.

This chain uses TRBV6-1 with TRBJ1-5; no reliable D call. V lost 8 bases, J lost 2 bases, and 16 bases lay in between. The CDR3 is 15 residues long. Germline assignment: CDR1 MNHNS and CDR2 SASEGT. In DNA form, the CDR3 reads TGTGCCAGCGCCGGGCAGGCGTTCGGCAATCAGCCCCAGCATTTT. Amino acid sequence: CASAGQAFGNQPQHF.

The J gene is TRBJ2-2, the V gene TRBV19; unclear D gene. Germline V lookup: CDR1 LNHDA, CDR2 SQIVND (reference sequence). The CDR3 contains 14 residues. V dropped 3 bases and J dropped 2 bases, with 7 bases sitting between them. The CDR3 nucleotides are TGTGCCAGTAGTATTTCGGCAAACACCGGGGAGCTGTTTTTT. Protein: CASSISANTGELFF.

This clone was seen only a few times. The rearrangement joins TRBV5-8 to TRBJ1-4; D is undetermined. The CDR3 totals 15 residues. Per germline, CDR1 SGHTS and CDR2 YDEGEE. Trimming pared 0 bases from V and 7 bases from J, leaving 13 bases between. The DNA of the CDR3 is TGTGCCAGCAGCTTGGGTATCGGAGGGTTTGAAAAACTGTTTTTT. Translated: CASSLGIGGFEKLFF. Using reference TRBV5-8 and TRBJ1-4 for the parts outside the CDR3, the full variable domain is EAGVTQSPTHLIKTRGQQATLRCSPISGHTSVYWYQQALGLGLQFLLWYDEGEERNRGNFPPRFSGRQFPNYSSELNVNALELEDSALYLCASSLGIGGFEKLFFGSGTQLSVL.

A few counts support this clone. The CDR3 region has the DNA TGTGCCAGCAGCGAGGGGTTGAGGCAGTACTTC. It specifies CASSEGLRQYF. The V gene is TRBV7-9, the J gene TRBJ2-7; D is perhaps TRBD1 or TRBD2 (5 bases each). The V end was cut by 5 bases, the J end by 9 bases, with 11 bases between. This CDR3 has 11 residues. Germline V gene sequence: CDR1 SEHNR, CDR2 FQNEAQ (reference sequence).